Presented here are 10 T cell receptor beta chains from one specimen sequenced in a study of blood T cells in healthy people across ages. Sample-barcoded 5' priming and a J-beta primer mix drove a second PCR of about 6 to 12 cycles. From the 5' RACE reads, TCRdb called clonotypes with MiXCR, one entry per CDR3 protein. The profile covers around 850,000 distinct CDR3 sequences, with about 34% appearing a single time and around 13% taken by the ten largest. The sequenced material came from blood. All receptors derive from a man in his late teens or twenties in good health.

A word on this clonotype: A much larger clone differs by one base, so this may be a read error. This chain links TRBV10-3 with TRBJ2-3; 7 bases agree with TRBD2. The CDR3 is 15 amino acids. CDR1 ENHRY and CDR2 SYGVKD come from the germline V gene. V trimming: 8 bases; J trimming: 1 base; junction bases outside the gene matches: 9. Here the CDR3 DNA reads TGTGCCATCCACCGGTCTCGGGAGGGCACAGATACGCAGTATTTT. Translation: CAIHRSREGTDTQYF.

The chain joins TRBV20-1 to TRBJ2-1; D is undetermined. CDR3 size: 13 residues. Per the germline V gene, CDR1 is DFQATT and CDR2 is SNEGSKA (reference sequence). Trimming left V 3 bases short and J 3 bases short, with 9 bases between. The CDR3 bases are TGCAGTGCTAGTGGGCCTCTCTACAATGAGCAGTTCTTC. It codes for CSASGPLYNEQFF.

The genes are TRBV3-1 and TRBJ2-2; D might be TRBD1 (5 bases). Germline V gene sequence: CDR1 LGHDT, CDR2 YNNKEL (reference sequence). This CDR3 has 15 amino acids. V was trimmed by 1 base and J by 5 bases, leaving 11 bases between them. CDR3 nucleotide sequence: TGTGCCAGCAGCCAAGCAAGGGGCTCGACCGGGGAGCTGTTTTTT. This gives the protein CASSQARGSTGELFF.

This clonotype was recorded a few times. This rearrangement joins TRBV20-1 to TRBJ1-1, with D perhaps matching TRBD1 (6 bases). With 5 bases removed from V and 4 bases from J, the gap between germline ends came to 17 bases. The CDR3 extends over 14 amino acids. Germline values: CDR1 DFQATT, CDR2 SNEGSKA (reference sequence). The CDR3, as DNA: TGCAGTGCTGGACGACAGGTAAGGGGCACTGAAGCTTTCTTT. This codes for CSAGRQVRGTEAFF.

DNA of the CDR3: TGTGCCAGTACCACTGTAGCCATCTCTGGGGCCAACGTCCTGACTTTC. Its protein is CASTTVAISGANVLTF. V usage is TRBV19 and J usage is TRBJ2-6; D ambiguous. The CDR3 covers 16 residues. V lost 7 bases and J 0 bases, leaving 13 bases between the germline ends. The germline gives CDR1 LNHDA, CDR2 SQIVND (reference sequence).

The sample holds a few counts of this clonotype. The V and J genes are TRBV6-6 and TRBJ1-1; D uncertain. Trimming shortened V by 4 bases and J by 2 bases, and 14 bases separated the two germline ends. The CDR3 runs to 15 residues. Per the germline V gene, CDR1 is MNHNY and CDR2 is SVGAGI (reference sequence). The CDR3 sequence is CASSSREGRNTEAFF. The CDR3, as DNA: TGTGCCAGCAGTTCTAGAGAAGGCAGAAACACTGAAGCTTTCTTT.

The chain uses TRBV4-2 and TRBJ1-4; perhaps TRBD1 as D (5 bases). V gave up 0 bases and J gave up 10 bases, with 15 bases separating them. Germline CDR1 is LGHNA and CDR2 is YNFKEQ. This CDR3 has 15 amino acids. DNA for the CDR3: TGTGCCAGCAGCCAAGATCTCCCAGGGTTGGGAAAACTGTTTTTT. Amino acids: CASSQDLPGLGKLFF.

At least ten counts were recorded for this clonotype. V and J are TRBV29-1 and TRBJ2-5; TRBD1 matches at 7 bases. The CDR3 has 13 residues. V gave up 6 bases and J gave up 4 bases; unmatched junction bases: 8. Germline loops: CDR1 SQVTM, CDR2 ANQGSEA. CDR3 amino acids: CSVTGQSGETQYF. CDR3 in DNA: TGCAGCGTAACGGGACAGTCGGGAGAGACCCAGTACTTC.

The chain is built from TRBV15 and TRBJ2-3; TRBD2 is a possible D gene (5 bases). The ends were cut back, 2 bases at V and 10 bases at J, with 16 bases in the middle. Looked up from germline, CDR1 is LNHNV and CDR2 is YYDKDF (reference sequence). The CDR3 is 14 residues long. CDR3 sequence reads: CATSRRPKSGPQYF. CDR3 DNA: TGTGCCACCAGCAGACGCCCGAAGAGCGGCCCGCAGTATTTT.

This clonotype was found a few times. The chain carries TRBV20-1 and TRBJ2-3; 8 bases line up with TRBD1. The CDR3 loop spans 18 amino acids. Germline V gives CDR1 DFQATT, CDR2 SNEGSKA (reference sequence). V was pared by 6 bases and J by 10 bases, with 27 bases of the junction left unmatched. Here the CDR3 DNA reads TGCAGTGCGCGAGTCCCGGGACAGGTTTTGGGGGTCACAACGGCGCAGTATTTT. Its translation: CSARVPGQVLGVTTAQYF.